This T cell receptor beta chain derives from a study of vaccination and CD4 T cells after COVID-19. The CDR3 has 13 amino acids. CDR1 and CDR2 from the germline V gene are LNHDA and SQIVND (reference sequence). Trimming cost V 3 bases and J 4 bases, with 9 bases left between them. The Oncomine TCR Beta short-read assay sequenced DNA from cultured CD4+ T cells. A single record per CDR3 protein comes from TCRdb applying MiXCR to the PCR reads. Of about 17,000 distinct CDR3 sequences listed, around two fifths are singletons. Remarks on this clonotype: Its specificity is not known.

Documented treatment: approximately nine-day PBMC culture with coronavirus spike peptide pools or control peptides (ViraFEST assay). The chain has TRBV19 and TRBJ1-1; possibly TRBD1 for D (5 bases). The TCR comes from a human donor who had recovered from COVID-19. This sample comprised CD4+ T cells from blood, cultured in vitro, obtained before SARS-CoV-2 vaccination. CDR3 nucleotide sequence: TGTGCCAGTAGTATTTTAGGGGCCACTGAAGCTTTCTTT. It yields the protein CASSILGATEAFF.